This T cell receptor (beta chain) was found in a study of blood T cell repertoires in COVID-19. Participants reported their clinical history, and cohort assignment relied on those reports. Clones were read by immunoSEQ multiplex PCR, and TCRdb kept only the in-frame ones, dropping some. The table lists around 130,000 clones, 75% to 90% of them singletons. There are 14 residues in the CDR3. CDR1 is WSHSY, CDR2 SAAADI, per germline. Trimming took 5 bases from V and 8 from J; bases not matched to a gene: 6. V usage is TRBV10-2 and J usage is TRBJ1-3; 10 bases match TRBD1. What was sequenced was PBMCs or T cells enriched from blood (not recorded which). The sequence derives from a man aged 25 to 40 who had recovered from COVID-19. The CDR3, as DNA: TGCGCCAGCAGTCCGGGACAGGGGATCGACACCATATATTTT. This codes for CASSPGQGIDTIYF.